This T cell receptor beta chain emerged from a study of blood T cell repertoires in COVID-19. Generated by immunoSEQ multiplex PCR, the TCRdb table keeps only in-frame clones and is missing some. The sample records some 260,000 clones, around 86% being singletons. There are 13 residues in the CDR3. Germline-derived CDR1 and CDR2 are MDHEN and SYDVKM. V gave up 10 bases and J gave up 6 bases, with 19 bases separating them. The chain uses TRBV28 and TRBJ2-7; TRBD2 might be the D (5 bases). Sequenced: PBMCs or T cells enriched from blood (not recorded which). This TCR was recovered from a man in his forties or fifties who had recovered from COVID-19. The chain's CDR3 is CATPLPRGLEQYF. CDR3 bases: TGTGCCACCCCGTTGCCCCGAGGGCTCGAGCAGTACTTC. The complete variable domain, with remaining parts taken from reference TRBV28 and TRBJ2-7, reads DVKVTQSSRYLVKRTGEKVFLECVQDMDHENMFWYRQDPGLGLRLIYFSYDVKMKEKGDIPEGYSVSREKKERFSLILESASTNQTSMYLCATPLPRGLEQYFGPGTRLTVT.